Each of the 15 T cell receptor beta chains below was sequenced from the same sample in a study of T cells in Graves' hyperthyroidism and ophthalmopathy. Amplification of TCR beta CDR3 regions was performed using RNA transcripts as template. HTBI primers were employed in a first-round RT-PCR of the TCR CDR3. TCRdb reprocessed the multiplex PCR reads with MiXCR, giving one entry per CDR3 protein. The sample lists about 300,000 distinct CDR3 sequences; around a sixth were seen once. The material sequenced was blood. Every receptor here comes from a man aged 30 to 39 with Graves' hyperthyroidism.

The chain carries TRBV20-1 and TRBJ2-3; D could derive from TRBD1 or TRBD2 (5 bases each). Germline V CDR1 and CDR2: DFQATT, SNEGSKA (reference sequence). V was shortened by 0 bases and J by 2 bases, with 9 bases between the two germline ends. The CDR3 covers 14 residues. CDR3 nucleotide sequence: TGCAGTGCTAGAGATGACGGGACCACAGATACGCAGTATTTT. Amino acid sequence: CSARDDGTTDTQYF.

This clonotype was observed at least ten times. Written as DNA, the CDR3 is TGTGCCAGCAGTTTGGGCCACGGACTACAGAGCTCCTACGAGCAGTACTTC. Its translation is CASSLGHGLQSSYEQYF. V is TRBV12-3 or TRBV12-4 and J is TRBJ2-7; D may be TRBD2 (6 bases). V lost 3 bases, J lost 0 bases, and 18 bases lay in between. The CDR3 is 17 amino acids.

The V call is TRBV29-1, the J call TRBJ2-3; 8 bases align to TRBD2. There are 14 residues in the CDR3. The germline CDR1 and CDR2 sequences are SQVTM and ANQGSEA. The junction had 8 bases not matched to a gene; V was cut back by 8 bases and J by 1 base. In DNA, the CDR3 is TGCAGCTCGGGGGGGGGCCACCGCACAGATACGCAGTATTTT. Its translation: CSSGGGHRTDTQYF.

This clonotype has a count of ten or more. The rearrangement joins TRBV7-2 to TRBJ2-7; 15 bases line up with TRBD2. The V gene's germline CDR1 is SGHTA and CDR2 FQGNSA. The CDR3 spans 18 residues. V shed 1 base and J 1 base; nucleotides not matched to a gene: 5. In DNA form, the CDR3 reads TGTGCCAGCAGCTTAGGGACTAGCGGGAGGGGGGGATCCTACGAGCAGTACTTC. It translates to CASSLGTSGRGGSYEQYF.

J is TRBJ2-1 and V is TRBV7-3, with 10 bases matching TRBD2. The CDR3 has 14 residues. CDR1 and CDR2 (germline): SGHTA, FQGTGA. V lost 5 bases, J lost 8 bases, and 6 bases stayed unmatched. CDR3 in DNA: TGTGCCAGCAGCCTGAGCGGGAGGGCCGATGAGCAGTTCTTC. This encodes CASSLSGRADEQFF. The full variable domain, rest sourced from reference TRBV7-3 and TRBJ2-1, is GAGVSQTPSNKVTEKGKYVELRCDPISGHTALYWYRQSLGQGPEFLIYFQGTGAADDSGLPNDRFFAVRPEGSVSTLKIQRTERGDSAVYLCASSLSGRADEQFFGPGTRLTVL.

This clonotype was found many times. The rearrangement joins TRBV6-1 to TRBJ1-1; D possibly corresponds to TRBD1 (6 bases). Germline CDR1 is MNHNS and CDR2 is SASEGT. The CDR3 spans 13 residues. V gave up 4 bases and J gave up 7 bases, with 13 bases separating them. Here the CDR3 reads CASSGGTRYEAFF. The CDR3 DNA reads as TGTGCCAGCAGTGGGGGGACACGGTATGAAGCTTTCTTT.

The chain recombines TRBV10-3 with TRBJ2-7; a possible D gene is TRBD2 (5 bases). The V end lost 7 bases, the J end lost 7 bases, and 23 bases lay between the germline ends. Germline CDR1 reads ENHRY; CDR2 reads SYGVKD. The CDR3 extends over 15 amino acids. CDR3 DNA: TGTGCCATCAAGGGCTCGGCGGGTACCTCCAATGAGCAGTACTTC. This gives the protein CAIKGSAGTSNEQYF.

This clonotype appeared many times. The rearrangement joins TRBV11-2 to TRBJ1-6; 9 bases map to TRBD1. Unmatched junction bases numbered 8, after V lost 4 bases and J lost 7 bases. Germline V CDR1 and CDR2: SGHAT, FQNNGV. The CDR3 length is 16 residues. The CDR3, as DNA: TGTGCCAGCAGCTCCCTGGGGACAGGGCTGAATTCACCCCTCCACTTT. The encoded protein is CASSSLGTGLNSPLHF.

The chain couples TRBV5-5 to TRBJ2-2; D may be TRBD1 (5 bases). V was pared by 0 bases and J by 6 bases, with 9 bases between. The CDR3 consists of 14 residues. Germline V lookup: CDR1 SGHKS, CDR2 YYEKEE (reference sequence). DNA for the CDR3: TGTGCCAGCAGCTTGGGGCCAGGGTCCGGGGAGCTGTTTTTT. The encoded protein is CASSLGPGSGELFF.

This clonotype was seen repeatedly, ten times or more. The rearrangement uses TRBV2 and TRBJ2-1, with 9 positions matching TRBD1. This CDR3 spans 13 amino acids. The J segment lost 9 bases and the V segment lost 7 bases, leaving 7 bases of the junction unmatched. Germline CDR1 reads SNHLY; CDR2 reads FYNNEI. CDR3 in amino acids: CASTTDRGGEQFF. The CDR3 DNA follows: TGTGCCAGCACTACGGACAGGGGAGGTGAGCAGTTCTTC.

This clonotype has at least ten counts. The J gene is TRBJ2-2, the V gene TRBV12-3 or TRBV12-4; 7 nucleotides match TRBD2. V shed 7 bases and J 4 bases; nucleotides not matched to a gene: 9. This CDR3 has 15 residues. CDR3 protein: CASTSGGIGTGELFF. In DNA, the CDR3 is TGTGCCAGCACATCCGGGGGGATCGGCACCGGGGAGCTGTTTTTT.

This clonotype showed up many times. This sequence joins TRBV9 and TRBJ2-7; 7 bases are shared with TRBD1. The V and J ends lost 4 bases and 5 bases, in that order; junction bases with no gene match: 6. Germline values: CDR1 SGDLS, CDR2 YYNGEE. The CDR3 covers 13 residues. The CDR3 nucleotides are TGTGCCAGCAGCCGACAGGGTATCGACGAGCAGTACTTC. Protein sequence: CASSRQGIDEQYF.

This clonotype was picked up many times. This chain joins TRBV5-1 and TRBJ2-1; TRBD1 agrees at 10 bases. The trim removed 4 bases at V and 6 bases at J, leaving 10 bases unmatched. Germline V gene sequence: CDR1 SGHRS, CDR2 YFSETQ. The CDR3 is 16 amino acids. CDR3 protein: CASSPWTGGRVNEQFF. CDR3 sequence (DNA): TGCGCCAGCAGCCCATGGACAGGGGGTAGGGTCAATGAGCAGTTCTTC.

The rearrangement uses TRBV5-1 and TRBJ2-1; 7 bases line up with TRBD2. The CDR3 is made up of 13 amino acids. In germline, CDR1 is SGHRS, CDR2 YFSETQ. The junction had 7 bases not matched to a gene; V was cut back by 5 bases and J by 8 bases. CDR3 bases: TGCGCCAGCAGTGGGGGGGTGCGGGATGAGCAGTTCTTC. Translated, it gives CASSGGVRDEQFF. Full variable domain (rest looked up from reference TRBV5-1 and TRBJ2-1): KAGVTQTPRYLIKTRGQQVTLSCSPISGHRSVSWYQQTPGQGLQFLFEYFSETQRNKGNFPGRFSGRQFSNSRSEMNVSTLELGDSALYLCASSGGVRDEQFFGPGTRLTVL.

Of note for this clonotype: A much more abundant neighbour one base away suggests this may be a read error. V and J are TRBV7-2 and TRBJ1-2, with D perhaps TRBD1 (5 bases). The germline V gene encodes CDR1 SGHTA and CDR2 FQGNSA. This CDR3 contains 13 residues. The DNA of the CDR3 is TGTGCCAGCACTAAGGGACGGAACTATGACTACACCTTC. Residues: CASTKGRNYDYTF.